This T cell receptor beta chain was sequenced for a study of cytotoxic CD8 clonotypes in ibrutinib-treated CLL. Study context: Results showed 24 partial and 2 complete responses; following median roughly 68 months, around 14 remained remitted, roughly 12 advanced.

General observations from the study: Before falling back toward baseline at progression, clonality had risen at the time of ibrutinib response.

Target depth was 1 in 200,000 to 1 in 1 million T cells, about 10x per clonotype. TCRdb's table, derived via immunoSEQ multiplex PCR, lists solely in-frame clones and lacks some. This table holds about 160,000 clones, 84% found once. This clone showed up just a few times. Its antigen is unknown. V was trimmed by 5 bases and J by 4 bases, leaving 15 bases between them. The CDR3 is 14 amino acids. The germline gives CDR1 SGHTA, CDR2 FQGNSA. From cryopreserved PBMCs came about 2.1 micrograms of genomic DNA used for TCR beta libraries. This sequence originates from a human donor with chronic lymphocytic leukemia. The chain carries TRBV7-2 and TRBJ2-7; TRBD2 might be the D (5 bases). The specimen was PBMCs, collected after 24 months of ibrutinib treatment. The CDR3 nucleotides are TGTGCCAGCAGCCCGGAGCGGAGATCGTACGAGCAGTACTTC. It codes for CASSPERRSYEQYF.